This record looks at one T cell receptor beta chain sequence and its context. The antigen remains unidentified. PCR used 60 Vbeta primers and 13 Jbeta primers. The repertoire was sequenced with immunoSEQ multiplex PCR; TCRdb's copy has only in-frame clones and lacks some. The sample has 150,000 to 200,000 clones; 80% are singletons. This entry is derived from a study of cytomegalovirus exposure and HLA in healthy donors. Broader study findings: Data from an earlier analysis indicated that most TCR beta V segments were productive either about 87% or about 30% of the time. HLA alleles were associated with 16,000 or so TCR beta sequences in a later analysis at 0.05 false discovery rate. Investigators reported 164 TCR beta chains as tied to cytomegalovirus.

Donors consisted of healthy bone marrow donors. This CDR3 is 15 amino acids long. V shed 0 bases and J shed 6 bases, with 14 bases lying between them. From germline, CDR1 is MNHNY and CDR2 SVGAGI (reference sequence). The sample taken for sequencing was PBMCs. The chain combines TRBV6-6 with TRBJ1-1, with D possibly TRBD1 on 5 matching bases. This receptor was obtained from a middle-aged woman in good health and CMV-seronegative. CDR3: CASSYSGTSGPEAFF. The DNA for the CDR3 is TGTGCCAGCAGTTACTCGGGTACCTCAGGGCCTGAAGCTTTCTTT.